The sample holds a few counts of the clone carrying this T cell receptor beta chain. Its target is not known. What was sequenced were expressed TCRB transcripts, since all of the isolated RNA had been reverse transcribed. An average roughly 3.6 million reads came from naive, central memory and regulatory T cell samples. The assay was immunoSEQ multiplex PCR, and TCRdb's table has in-frame clones only and misses some. This sample carries around 450,000 clones, over 10% of them seen once, and the ten largest clones take approximately 0.05%. This CDR3 spans 15 amino acids. V shed 3 bases, J shed 8 bases, and the junction held 11 bases outside the gene matches. It was via CD45RO/CCR7/CD25/CD127/CD95/CD27 that CD4+ naive, central memory, regulatory and stem cell-like memory cells were sorted. The data stem from a study of beta chain features in type 1 diabetes. Regarding the study as a whole: Whether HLA type affects TCRB rearrangement stayed undetermined in the present work. Insertion counts at VDJ junctions were lower in type 1 diabetes patients, who also showed more deletions there.

The J gene is TRBJ1-2, the V gene TRBV23-1; 8 bases are a match to TRBD1. TRBV23-1 is sorted into the ORF group, with uncertain function. The receptor comes from a woman younger than 30 in good health. The sequencing input was naive CD4+ T cells from blood. The CDR3: CASSHRGQVSDGYTF. In DNA form, the CDR3 reads TGCGCCAGCAGTCACCGGGGACAGGTATCTGACGGCTACACCTTC.